Listed below are T cell receptor beta chains from one sample, sequenced in a study of human T cells and chemical hapten exposure. TCRdb reprocessed the RACE reads with MiXCR, giving one entry per CDR3 protein. The top ten clones hold around 1.8% of a sample with under 60,000 distinct CDR3 sequences, 9.5% to 11% of them seen once. The specimen comprised whole blood, sampled in connection with sensitization to the hapten diphenylcyclopropenone (DPC). Every receptor here comes from a woman in her thirties or forties with alopecia areata. Some clones in this sample may be carry-over from other donors' samples. The CDR3 runs from the conserved cysteine through the conserved F or W. A D gene is named only where the DNA matches it firmly. The listing skips clone size in some rows; elsewhere it reads once, few, many or a size class.

v_call: TRBV6-5
j_call: TRBJ2-7
d_call: TRBD2
clone_size: .
cdr3_nt: TGTGCCAGCACCCAAGGACTAGCGGGAGTCGGAGAGCAGTACTTC
cdr3_aa: CASTQGLAGVGEQYF

v_call: TRBV11-2
j_call: TRBJ2-5
d_call: .
clone_size: .
cdr3_nt: TGTGCCAGCAGCTTGGGGCGGGAAGAGACCCAGTACTTC
cdr3_aa: CASSLGREETQYF

v_call: TRBV27
j_call: TRBJ1-4
d_call: .
clone_size: .
cdr3_nt: TGTGCCAGCAAGGGGTATAATGAAAAACTGTTTTTT
cdr3_aa: CASKGYNEKLFF

v_call: TRBV28
j_call: TRBJ1-2
d_call: TRBD1
clone_size: few
cdr3_nt: TGTGCCAGCAGTTTTGACAGGGACTACACCTTC
cdr3_aa: CASSFDRDYTF

v_call: TRBV14
j_call: TRBJ2-4
d_call: .
clone_size: few
cdr3_nt: TGTGCCAGCAGCCAAGCGGTTTCCAAAAACATTCAGTACTTC
cdr3_aa: CASSQAVSKNIQYF

v_call: TRBV2
j_call: TRBJ2-7
d_call: .
clone_size: few
cdr3_nt: TGTGCCAGTGGGTCGGACGGAAACTACGAGCAGTACTTC
cdr3_aa: CASGSDGNYEQYF

v_call: TRBV7-6
j_call: TRBJ2-5
d_call: TRBD1
clone_size: .
cdr3_nt: TGTGCCAGCAGCTTAGCCCAGGACAGGGGAGAGACCCAGTACTTC
cdr3_aa: CASSLAQDRGETQYF

v_call: TRBV7-2
j_call: TRBJ2-5
d_call: TRBD2
clone_size: many
cdr3_nt: TGTGCCAGCAGCCACTGGACTAGCGGGGAGGCCCAGTACTTC
cdr3_aa: CASSHWTSGEAQYF

v_call: TRBV20-1
j_call: TRBJ2-7
d_call: .
clone_size: few
cdr3_nt: TGCAGTGCTAGAATTTATAGGGGCCGGGGCTACGAGCAGTACTTC
cdr3_aa: CSARIYRGRGYEQYF

v_call: TRBV11-2
j_call: TRBJ2-7
d_call: .
clone_size: few
cdr3_nt: TGTGCCAGCAGCTCCCAGACCGGGTGGGGCGAGCAGTACTTC
cdr3_aa: CASSSQTGWGEQYF

v_call: TRBV11-2
j_call: TRBJ1-4
d_call: TRBD1
clone_size: .
cdr3_nt: TGTGTCAGCAGCCCCCCCAGGGGGAAACTGTTTTTT
cdr3_aa: CVSSPPRGKLFF

v_call: TRBV25-1
j_call: TRBJ1-2
d_call: .
clone_size: many
cdr3_nt: TGTGCCAGCAGTGTGGAGCAATGGTATGGCTACACCTTC
cdr3_aa: CASSVEQWYGYTF

v_call: TRBV18
j_call: TRBJ2-1
d_call: TRBD1
clone_size: .
cdr3_nt: TGTGCCAGCTCACCGGGGACAGGGGACTACAATGAGCAGTTCTTC
cdr3_aa: CASSPGTGDYNEQFF

v_call: TRBV11-2
j_call: TRBJ1-4
d_call: TRBD1
clone_size: many
cdr3_nt: TGTGCCAGCAGCCAGGGGGTCGCTGAAAAACTGTTTTTT
cdr3_aa: CASSQGVAEKLFF

v_call: TRBV15
j_call: TRBJ2-1
d_call: TRBD2
clone_size: .
cdr3_nt: TGTGCCACCAGCAGAGTCGGTCGTGGACTAGCGGGGGGGATTAACAATGAGCAGTTCTTC
cdr3_aa: CATSRVGRGLAGGINNEQFF